The 29 T cell receptor beta chains reported below all come from one sample, sequenced in a study of cytomegalovirus exposure and HLA in healthy donors. Both 60 Vbeta primers and 13 Jbeta primers went into the PCR. Profiling relied on immunoSEQ multiplex PCR, and the TCRdb table lists in-frame clones only, not all of them. The table has 110,000 or so clones, about 80% seen once; the top ten hold around 7.7%. The sequencing sample was made of PBMCs. The receptors were gathered from a woman aged 45 to 65 in good health and CMV-seropositive.

The chain employs TRBV7-9 and TRBJ2-5; the match to TRBD2 covers 11 bases. Trimming at V came to 9 bases and at J to 4 bases, leaving 4 bases not matched to a gene. The CDR3 has 13 residues. Germline lookup yields CDR1 SEHNR and CDR2 FQNEAQ (reference sequence). CDR3: CASKTSGGETQYF. The CDR3 DNA reads as TGTGCCAGTAAAACTAGCGGGGGAGAGACCCAGTACTTC.

V usage is TRBV5-6 and J usage is TRBJ2-1; a possible D gene is TRBD1 (6 bases). V lost 3 bases to trimming and J lost 2 bases, with 15 bases between them. Germline V CDR1 and CDR2: SGHDT, YYEEEE. The CDR3 is 16 amino acids. The CDR3 protein is CASSSQGKEAYNEQFF. The CDR3 DNA reads as TGTGCCAGCAGCTCACAGGGTAAGGAGGCCTACAATGAGCAGTTCTTC.

The chain employs TRBV5-4 and TRBJ2-1; 13 bases line up with TRBD2. Germline V gene data show CDR1 as SGHNT and CDR2 as YYREEE (reference sequence). CDR3 length: 14 residues. Trimming at V came to 4 bases and at J to 7 bases, leaving 2 bases not matched to a gene. This CDR3 is CASSPTSGRNEQFF. The CDR3 nucleotides read TGTGCCAGCAGCCCGACTAGCGGGAGGAATGAGCAGTTCTTC.

The V gene is TRBV20-1, the J gene TRBJ2-7; no definite D call. Per the germline V gene, CDR1 is DFQATT and CDR2 is SNEGSKA (reference sequence). V was clipped by 6 bases and J by 6 bases, with 9 bases between them. The CDR3 sequence is 10 residues long. The CDR3 sequence: CSAHTLEQYF. CDR3 in DNA: TGCAGTGCCCACACCCTCGAGCAGTACTTC.

This clone was detected a few times. The rearrangement joins TRBV7-9 to TRBJ2-5, with D possibly being TRBD2 (6 bases). CDR1 is SEHNR, CDR2 FQNEAQ, per germline (reference sequence). The CDR3 sequence is 13 residues long. Trimming took off 8 bases at V and 5 bases at J, with 15 bases between the two ends. The CDR3 DNA reads as TGTGCCAGCGGCCGGGGACTGGTGGAGACCCAGTACTTC. It translates to CASGRGLVETQYF.

V usage is TRBV5-1 and J usage is TRBJ2-2, with D perhaps matching TRBD1 (5 bases). The ends were cut back, 3 bases at V and 1 base at J, with 7 bases in the middle. This CDR3 region has 14 residues. Germline CDR1 SGHRS, CDR2 YFSETQ. The CDR3 sequence is CASSSGQNTGELFF. In DNA, the CDR3 is TGCGCCAGCAGCTCCGGACAGAACACCGGGGAGCTGTTTTTT.

The rearrangement joins TRBV9 to TRBJ2-7; 13 positions match TRBD2. CDR1 is SGDLS and CDR2 is YYNGEE in the germline V gene. The CDR3 sequence is 15 residues long. Trimming at V came to 2 bases and at J to 6 bases, leaving 5 bases not matched to a gene. The CDR3 sequence is CASSVGTSGAREQYF. The CDR3 DNA is TGTGCCAGCAGCGTCGGGACTAGCGGGGCCCGCGAGCAGTACTTC.

This clone was counted once. This chain links TRBV5-8 with TRBJ2-4; 7 bases match TRBD2. CDR3 size: 16 residues. The V segment lost 4 bases and the J segment 3 bases; nucleotides outside the gene matches: 10. The germline V gene has CDR1 SGHTS and CDR2 YDEGEE. The CDR3 region is CASSPREGNGKNIQYF. CDR3 nucleotide sequence: TGTGCCAGCAGCCCCAGGGAGGGGAACGGCAAAAACATTCAGTACTTC. Complete variable domain (other parts from reference TRBV5-8 and TRBJ2-4): EAGVTQSPTHLIKTRGQQATLRCSPISGHTSVYWYQQALGLGLQFLLWYDEGEERNRGNFPPRFSGRQFPNYSSELNVNALELEDSALYLCASSPREGNGKNIQYFGAGTRLSVL.

This chain joins TRBV4-3 and TRBJ2-1, with D maybe TRBD1 (5 bases). Trimming left V 4 bases short and J 2 bases short, with 15 bases between. The CDR3 totals 16 residues. CDR1 is LGHNA and CDR2 is YSLEER in the germline V gene. The CDR3 is CASSRSSGIPYNEQFF. The CDR3 DNA reads as TGCGCCAGCAGCCGCTCCTCAGGGATCCCCTACAATGAGCAGTTCTTC.

This clone was observed a few times. J is TRBJ2-1 and V is TRBV5-6; D is uncertain. V dropped 0 bases and J dropped 8 bases, with 6 bases sitting between them. CDR3 length: 12 residues. Looked up from germline, CDR1 is SGHDT and CDR2 is YYEEEE. CDR3 nucleotide sequence: TGTGCCAGCAGCTTGGTAGGAGATGAGCAGTTCTTC. Amino acids: CASSLVGDEQFF.

This chain connects TRBV6-4 to TRBJ1-4; D may be TRBD1 (5 bases). V lost 3 bases, J lost 8 bases, and 13 bases lay in between. This CDR3 region has 14 residues. Germline loops: CDR1 MRHNA, CDR2 SNTAGT. DNA for the CDR3: TGTGCCAGCAGTGAGTCGGGGGGAAAAGAAAAACTGTTTTTT. This gives the protein CASSESGGKEKLFF.

In its sample, this clone was seen once. This CDR3 is CASSPSLAGGPYEQYF. The CDR3 region has the DNA TGTGCCAGCAGCCCATCTCTAGCGGGGGGGCCTTACGAGCAGTACTTC. The chain is built from TRBV4-2 and TRBJ2-7; TRBD2 agrees at 12 bases. V shed 4 bases, J shed 4 bases, and the junction held 8 bases outside the gene matches. The CDR3 is 16 residues long. Per the germline V gene, CDR1 is LGHNA and CDR2 is YNFKEQ.

This chain connects TRBV7-9 to TRBJ2-5; the D gene is possibly TRBD2 (5 bases). Looked up from germline, CDR1 is SEHNR and CDR2 is FQNEAQ (reference sequence). This CDR3 is 14 amino acids long. The V end was cut by 1 base, the J end by 4 bases, with 10 bases between. DNA of the CDR3: TGTGCCAGCAGCTTAGAAGACGAGGGAGAGACCCAGTACTTC. This translates into CASSLEDEGETQYF.

J is TRBJ1-4 and V is TRBV19; D not resolved. The V and J ends lost 0 bases and 2 bases respectively, with 10 bases between them. Germline-derived CDR1 and CDR2 are LNHDA and SQIVND (reference sequence). The CDR3 sequence is 16 residues long. CDR3 nucleotide sequence: TGTGCCAGTAGTATAGAATCGGACTGGACTAATGAAAAACTGTTTTTT. Translation: CASSIESDWTNEKLFF. Combining the CDR3 with reference TRBV19 and TRBJ1-4 gives the whole variable domain DGGITQSPKYLFRKEGQNVTLSCEQNLNHDAMYWYRQDPGQGLRLIYYSQIVNDFQKGDIAEGYSVSREKKESFPLTVTSAQKNPTAFYLCASSIESDWTNEKLFFGSGTQLSVL.

Only a few counts were recorded for this clone. The chain links TRBV9 to TRBJ2-3, with D maybe TRBD2 (7 bases). CDR3 length equals 16 residues. Germline-derived CDR1 and CDR2 are SGDLS and YYNGEE. The V gene lost 2 bases and the J gene lost 4 bases, with 17 bases spanning the gap. CDR3 sequence: CASSVGGGEGADTQYF. CDR3 DNA: TGTGCCAGCAGCGTGGGGGGCGGGGAGGGCGCAGATACGCAGTATTTT.

V gene TRBV9 combines with J gene TRBJ2-1, with 11 bases matching TRBD1. J was trimmed by 6 bases and V by 3 bases; bases with no gene match: 5. The CDR3 loop spans 15 amino acids. Per germline, CDR1 SGDLS and CDR2 YYNGEE. The CDR3 DNA reads as TGTGCCAGCAGCGCCGGACAGGGGGCAGGCAATGAGCAGTTCTTC. Translating it yields CASSAGQGAGNEQFF.

This sequence joins TRBV10-3 and TRBJ2-7, with TRBD1 identical over 9 bases. This CDR3 has 14 amino acids. Germline V lookup: CDR1 ENHRY, CDR2 SYGVKD. V lost 8 bases to trimming and J lost 5 bases; unmatched junction nucleotides: 10. CDR3 DNA: TGTGCCATCGGTAAAGGGACAGGGACACACGAGCAGTACTTC. Translating it yields CAIGKGTGTHEQYF.

V and J are TRBV7-2 and TRBJ2-2; 8 bases match TRBD1. CDR1 is SGHTA, CDR2 FQGNSA, per germline. The CDR3 loop spans 15 amino acids. V shed 1 base and J 7 bases; nucleotides not matched to a gene: 5. The CDR3 region is CASSLDRDRIGELFF. In nucleotides, the CDR3 is TGTGCCAGCAGCTTAGACCGGGACAGGATCGGGGAGCTGTTTTTT.

This clone has only one observation. V and J are TRBV7-9 and TRBJ2-3, with 11 bases matching TRBD1. There are 16 residues in the CDR3. Germline V gives CDR1 SEHNR, CDR2 FQNEAQ (reference sequence). V trimming: 4 bases; J trimming: 2 bases; junction bases outside the gene matches: 5. The CDR3 DNA follows: TGTGCCAGCAGCTGGCGGACAGGGGGCGACACAGATACGCAGTATTTT. This translates into CASSWRTGGDTDTQYF. The full variable domain, with the rest looked up from reference TRBV7-9 and TRBJ2-3, is DTGVSQNPRHKITKRGQNVTFRCDPISEHNRLYWYRQTLGQGPEFLTYFQNEAQLEKSRLLSDRFSAERPKGSFSTLEIQRTEQGDSAMYLCASSWRTGGDTDTQYFGPGTRLTVL.

This chain connects TRBV12-5 to TRBJ2-1, with TRBD2 matching 7 bases. Per the germline V gene, CDR1 is LGHNT and CDR2 is FRNRAP. The J segment lost 5 bases and the V segment lost 3 bases, leaving 7 bases of the junction unmatched. This CDR3 has 15 amino acids. CDR3 nucleotides: TGTGCTAGTGGTTTCATAGCGGGTGTCAACAATGAGCAGTTCTTC. This sequence encodes CASGFIAGVNNEQFF.

The count of this clone is one. V is TRBV11-1 and J is TRBJ1-2; maybe TRBD1 (5 bases). The germline V gene encodes CDR1 SGHAT and CDR2 FQDESV (reference sequence). This CDR3 contains 15 residues. The ends were cut back, 5 bases at V and 6 bases at J, with 19 bases in the middle. CDR3 coding DNA: TGTGCCAGCAGCCCCTCCTGGGGCAGGGCGGATGGCTACACCTTC. Amino acids: CASSPSWGRADGYTF.

The chain recombines TRBV11-2 with TRBJ2-6, with a weak D call TRBD1 (6 bases). The V end was cut by 5 bases, the J end by 3 bases, with 17 bases between. CDR1 is SGHAT, CDR2 FQNNGV, per germline. This CDR3 has 17 residues. Here the CDR3 DNA reads TGTGCCAGCAGCCCCCGACAGGTGTGGGGTGGGGCCAACGTCCTGACTTTC. Its protein is CASSPRQVWGGANVLTF.

This chain joins TRBV4-2 and TRBJ2-7, with D possibly TRBD2 on 5 matching bases. Germline V gene lookup returns CDR1 LGHNA and CDR2 YNFKEQ. The CDR3 runs to 13 residues. V lost 3 bases and J lost 4, with 10 bases in between. CDR3 DNA: TGTGCCAGCAGCCATGGGGAGACTTACGAGCAGTACTTC. Its translation is CASSHGETYEQYF.

The sample holds a few counts of this clone. J is TRBJ2-4 and V is TRBV27; tentative D call: TRBD1 (5 bases). The CDR3 is 13 amino acids. The germline V and J ends were trimmed by 2 bases and 6 bases, with 8 bases remaining between them. Germline CDR1 is MNHEY and CDR2 is SMNVEV (reference sequence). DNA for the CDR3: TGTGCCAGCAGTTTACAGGGTGCAAACATTCAGTACTTC. Protein: CASSLQGANIQYF.

The chain employs TRBV7-3 and TRBJ2-5; tentatively, D is TRBD2 (7 bases). CDR1 and CDR2 from the germline V gene are SGHTA and FQGTGA. Trimming shortened V by 5 bases and J by 5 bases, and 18 bases separated the two germline ends. The CDR3 has 15 residues. CDR3 sequence: CASSPGGGDWETQYF. The CDR3 bases are TGTGCCAGCAGCCCCGGAGGGGGGGATTGGGAGACCCAGTACTTC.

The CDR3 loop is CASIQGELGEKLFF. The CDR3 nucleotides are TGTGCCAGCATTCAGGGGGAGCTGGGTGAAAAACTGTTTTTT. This chain uses TRBV6-5 with TRBJ1-4; 7 positions match TRBD1. CDR1 and CDR2 from the germline V gene are MNHEY and SVGAGI. CDR3 length: 14 amino acids. V was clipped by 7 bases and J by 7 bases; unmatched bases: 9.

The chain employs TRBV4-3 and TRBJ2-7; weak D call: TRBD1 (5 bases). Trimming cost V 0 bases and J 4 bases, with 16 bases left between them. The CDR3 consists of 16 residues. CDR1 LGHNA and CDR2 YSLEER come from the germline V gene. The CDR3 is CASSQDLGASPYEQYF. The CDR3 DNA reads as TGCGCCAGCAGCCAAGATCTTGGGGCCTCGCCATACGAGCAGTACTTC.

The J gene is TRBJ2-1, the V gene TRBV13; 10 bases align to TRBD2. The CDR3 has 16 residues. V trimming: 0 bases; J trimming: 8 bases; junction bases outside the gene matches: 7. CDR1 and CDR2 from the germline V gene are PRHDT and FYEKMQ (reference sequence). The CDR3, as DNA: TGTGCCAGCAGCTTAGGTGGCGCTAGCGGGAGCGATGAGCAGTTCTTC. Protein product: CASSLGGASGSDEQFF.

This chain links TRBV5-4 with TRBJ1-2; TRBD1 matches 8 bases. V shed 10 bases and J 0 bases; nucleotides not matched to a gene: 8. The CDR3 has 14 residues. Germline-derived CDR1 and CDR2 are SGHNT and YYREEE (reference sequence). The CDR3 nucleotides are TGTGCCGGGGGGACAGGCATAGCTAACTATGGCTACACCTTC. Translation gives CAGGTGIANYGYTF.